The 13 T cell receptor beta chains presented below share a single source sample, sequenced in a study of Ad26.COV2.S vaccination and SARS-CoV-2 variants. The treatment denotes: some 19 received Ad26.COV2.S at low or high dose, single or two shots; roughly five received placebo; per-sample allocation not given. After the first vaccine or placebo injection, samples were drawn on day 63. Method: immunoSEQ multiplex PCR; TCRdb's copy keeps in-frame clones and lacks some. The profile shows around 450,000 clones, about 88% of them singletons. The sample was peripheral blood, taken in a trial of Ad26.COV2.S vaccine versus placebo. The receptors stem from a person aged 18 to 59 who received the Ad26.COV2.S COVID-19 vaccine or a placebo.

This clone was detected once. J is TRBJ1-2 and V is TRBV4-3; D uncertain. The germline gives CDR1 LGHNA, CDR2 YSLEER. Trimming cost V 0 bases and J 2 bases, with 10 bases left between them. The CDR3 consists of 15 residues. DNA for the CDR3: TGCGCCAGCAGCCAAGATTTCGGCGGAAACTATGGCTACACCTTC. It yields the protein CASSQDFGGNYGYTF.

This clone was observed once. CDR3 nucleotide sequence: TGTGCCAGCAGGTTCGGACTAGTCGGTCTCGAGCAGTACGTC. It yields the protein CASRFGLVGLEQYV. The chain recombines TRBV6-5 with TRBJ2-7; TRBD2 aligns across 7 bases. Per the germline V gene, CDR1 is MNHEY and CDR2 is SVGAGI. This CDR3 has 14 residues. Unmatched junction bases numbered 11, after V lost 6 bases and J lost 6 bases.

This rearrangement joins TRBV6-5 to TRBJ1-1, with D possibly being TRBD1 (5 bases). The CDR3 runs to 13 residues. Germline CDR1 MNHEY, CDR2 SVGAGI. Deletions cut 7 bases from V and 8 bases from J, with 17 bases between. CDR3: CASIKPGWTEAFF. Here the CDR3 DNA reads TGTGCCAGCATCAAGCCGGGATGGACAGAAGCTTTCTTT.

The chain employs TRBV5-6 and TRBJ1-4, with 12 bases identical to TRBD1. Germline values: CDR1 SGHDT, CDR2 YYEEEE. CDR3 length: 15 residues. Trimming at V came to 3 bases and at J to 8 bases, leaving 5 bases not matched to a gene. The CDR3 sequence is CASSWDRGLREKLFF. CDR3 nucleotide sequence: TGTGCCAGCAGCTGGGACAGGGGGCTTCGGGAAAAACTGTTTTTT.

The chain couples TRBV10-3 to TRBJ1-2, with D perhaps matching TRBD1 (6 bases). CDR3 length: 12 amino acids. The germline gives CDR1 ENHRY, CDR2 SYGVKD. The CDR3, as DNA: TGTGCAAGCCAGGGGCAGGTGGGGGGCTACACCTTC. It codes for CASQGQVGGYTF.

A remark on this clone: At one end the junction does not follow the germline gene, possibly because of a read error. The CDR3 loop is CASSPGEGGPF. The CDR3 DNA follows: TGTGCCAGCAGCCCCGGCGAGGGGGGACCCTTC. The J gene is TRBJ2-7, the V gene TRBV7-9; D may match TRBD1 or TRBD2 (6 bases each). CDR1 is SEHNR and CDR2 is FQNEAQ in the germline V gene (reference sequence). The CDR3 runs 11 residues.

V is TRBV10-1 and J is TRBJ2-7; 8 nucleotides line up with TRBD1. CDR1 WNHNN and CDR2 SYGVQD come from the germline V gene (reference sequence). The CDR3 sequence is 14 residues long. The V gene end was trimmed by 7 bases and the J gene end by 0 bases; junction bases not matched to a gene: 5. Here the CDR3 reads CASIRDRSSYEQYV. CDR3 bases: TGCGCCAGCATTAGGGACAGGAGCTCCTACGAGCAGTACGTC.

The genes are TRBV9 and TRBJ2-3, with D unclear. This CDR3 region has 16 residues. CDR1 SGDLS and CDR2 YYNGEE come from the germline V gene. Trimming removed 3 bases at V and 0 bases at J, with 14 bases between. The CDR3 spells CASSEPPTFSTDTQYF. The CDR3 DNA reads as TGTGCCAGCAGCGAGCCCCCAACGTTTAGCACAGATACGCAGTATTTT.

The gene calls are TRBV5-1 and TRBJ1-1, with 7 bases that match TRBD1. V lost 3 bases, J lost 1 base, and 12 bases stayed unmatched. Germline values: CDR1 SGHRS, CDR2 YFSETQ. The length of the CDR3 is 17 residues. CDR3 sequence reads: CASSYTTGAYKNTEAFF. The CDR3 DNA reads TGCGCCAGCAGCTACACAACAGGGGCCTACAAGAACACTGAAGCTTTCTTT.

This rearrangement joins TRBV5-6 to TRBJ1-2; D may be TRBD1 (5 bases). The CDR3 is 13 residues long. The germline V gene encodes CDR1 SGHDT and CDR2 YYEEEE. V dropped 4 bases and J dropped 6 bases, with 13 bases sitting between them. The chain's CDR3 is CASSGRGRHGYTF. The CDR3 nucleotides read TGTGCCAGCAGCGGGCGGGGGAGGCATGGCTACACCTTC. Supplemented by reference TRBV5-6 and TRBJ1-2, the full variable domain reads DAGVTQSPTHLIKTRGQQVTLRCSPKSGHDTVSWYQQALGQGPQFIFQYYEEEERQRGNFPDRFSGHQFPNYSSELNVNALLLGDSALYLCASSGRGRHGYTFGSGTRLTVV.

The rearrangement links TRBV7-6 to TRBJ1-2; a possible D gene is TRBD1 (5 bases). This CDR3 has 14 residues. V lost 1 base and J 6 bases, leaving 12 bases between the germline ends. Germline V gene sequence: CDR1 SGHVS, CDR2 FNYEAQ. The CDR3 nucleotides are TGTGCCAGCAGCTTAGGGGACTTCGGGGATGGCTACACCTTC. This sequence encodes CASSLGDFGDGYTF.

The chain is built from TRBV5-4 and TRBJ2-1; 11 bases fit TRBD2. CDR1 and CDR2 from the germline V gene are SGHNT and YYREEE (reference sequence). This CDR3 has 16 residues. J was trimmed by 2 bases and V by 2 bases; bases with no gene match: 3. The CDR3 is CASSFGGLAAYNEQFF. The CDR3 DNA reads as TGTGCCAGCAGCTTCGGGGGACTAGCGGCCTACAATGAGCAGTTCTTC.

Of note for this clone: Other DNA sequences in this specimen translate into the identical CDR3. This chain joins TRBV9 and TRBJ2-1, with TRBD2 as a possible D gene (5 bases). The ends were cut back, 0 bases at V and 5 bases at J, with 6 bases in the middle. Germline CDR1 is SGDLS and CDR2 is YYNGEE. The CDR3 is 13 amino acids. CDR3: CASSVGGHNEQFF. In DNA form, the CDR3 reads TGTGCCAGCAGCGTAGGCGGGCACAATGAGCAGTTCTTC. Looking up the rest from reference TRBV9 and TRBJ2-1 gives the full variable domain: DSGVTQTPKHLITATGQRVTLRCSPRSGDLSVYWYQQSLDQGLQFLIQYYNGEERAKGNILERFSAQQFPDLHSELNLSSLELGDSALYFCASSVGGHNEQFFGPGTRLTVL.